This T cell receptor (beta chain) was identified in a study of control samples from healthy donors and cancer patients. Trimming shortened V by 4 bases and J by 4 bases, and 8 bases separated the two germline ends. The CDR3 has 13 residues. Germline assignment: CDR1 LNHDA and CDR2 SQIVND (reference sequence). Sequencing was performed with immunoSEQ multiplex PCR; in TCRdb, only in-frame clones are kept and a portion is missing. The table includes about 63,000 clones, 65% to 90% detected once. The rearrangement links TRBV19 to TRBJ1-3, with D possibly matching TRBD1 (6 bases). Sequenced: blood. The clonotype originates from a man aged 40-55 years in good health. CDR3 residues: CASSTGTGNTIYF. The DNA for the CDR3 is TGTGCCAGTAGTACCGGGACAGGAAACACCATATATTTT.